The entry below describes one T cell receptor beta chain. This receptor's antigen is unknown. No much larger clonotype is one base removed from it; base qualities were not supplied. These data come from a study of T cell repertoires in cytomegalovirus infection (dated by TCRdb to the late 2010s). Some background on the complete study: Peptide stimulations targeted recently identified HLA-C-restricted CMV epitopes, whose presentation resists viral immunomodulation, together with well-studied HLA-B-restricted epitopes. The HLA type of each donor mattered for the analysis, because public TCR beta signatures pointed to carriage of CMV infection along with the matching HLA type. Overall study outcomes, separate from this receptor: The ex vivo response was dominated by HLA-C-restricted CMV-specific TCR beta clonotypes, which also provided the single most frequent clonotype in two of eight donors. In both this cohort and an independent approximately 400-donor cohort, the cumulative frequency of public TCR beta family members distinguished carriers of CMV infection plus the relevant HLA type.

The germline V gene sets CDR1 to MDHEN and CDR2 to SYDVKM. From the cysteine up to the phenylalanine, the CDR3 has a length of 12 residues. The CDR3 DNA has 36 bases and is translated from base 1. Trimming costs V 6 bases and J 8 bases, and their ends lie 11 bases apart. The treatment or condition label of this sample denotes: in vitro stimulation with specific CMV peptide epitopes to enrich CMV-specific T cells. These reads were obtained on an Illumina HiSeq 1500. TCRdb applied fastp at Q25 and MiXCR to the public reads, then kept only in-frame beta chains. Identical CDR3 protein sequences are pooled into one entry, listed with their most common genes and DNA. The sample table contains 340,000 or so distinct CDR3 sequences; only one count was recorded for approximately 25% of them. Roughly 13% of the sample rests with the top ten.

The origin of this receptor is a human donor in good health (CMV status not recorded). Some clones in this sample may be carry-over from other donors' samples. Recombination joined TRBV28 with TRBJ2-4; 5 matching bases give a weak D call of TRBD2. The specimen was cultured PBMCs, collected from culture after CMV antigen stimulation. The sequenced DNA is TGTGCCAGCAGCGGGGATGTGTACATTCAGTACTTC. This encodes CASSGDVYIQYF.